This entry describes one T cell receptor (beta chain). Trimming took off 0 bases at V and 5 bases at J, with 13 bases between the two ends. The CDR3 has 15 amino acids. Germline assignment: CDR1 LNHNV and CDR2 YYDKDF (reference sequence). This entry belongs to a study of blood T cell repertoires in COVID-19. Overall study: Samples came from the United States, Italy and Spain, spanning acute and convalescent COVID-19.

Authors' data handling: Using reference gene primer amplification, nucleated cell counts were estimated. TCRdb keeps only in-frame clones here, not all; method: immunoSEQ multiplex PCR. The V and J calls and clone size come from that table; D and trimming were worked out from the DNA. The sample consists of 200,000 or so clones, about nine tenths of them appearing once. This sequence originates from a woman between 70 and 85 years old with acute or convalescent COVID-19. Input material: peripheral blood. The chain carries TRBV15 and TRBJ2-5; a weak D match, TRBD2 (5 bases). CDR3 in amino acids: CATSREAADSETQYF. The CDR3, as DNA: TGTGCCACCAGCAGAGAAGCGGCAGACTCGGAGACCCAGTACTTC.